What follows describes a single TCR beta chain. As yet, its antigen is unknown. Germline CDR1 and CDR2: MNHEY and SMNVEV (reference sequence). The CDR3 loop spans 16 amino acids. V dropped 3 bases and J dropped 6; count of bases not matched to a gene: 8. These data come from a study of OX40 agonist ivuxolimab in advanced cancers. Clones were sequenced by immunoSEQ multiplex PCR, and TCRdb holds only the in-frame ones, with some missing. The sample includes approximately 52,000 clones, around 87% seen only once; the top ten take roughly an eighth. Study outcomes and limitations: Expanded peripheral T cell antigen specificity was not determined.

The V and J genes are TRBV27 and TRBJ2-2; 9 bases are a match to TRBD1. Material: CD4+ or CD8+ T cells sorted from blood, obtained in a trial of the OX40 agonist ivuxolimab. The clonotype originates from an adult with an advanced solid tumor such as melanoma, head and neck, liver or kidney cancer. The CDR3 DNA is TGTGCCAGCAGTTTCGGCGGACAGGGGTTACCCGGGGAGCTGTTTTTT. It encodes CASSFGGQGLPGELFF.